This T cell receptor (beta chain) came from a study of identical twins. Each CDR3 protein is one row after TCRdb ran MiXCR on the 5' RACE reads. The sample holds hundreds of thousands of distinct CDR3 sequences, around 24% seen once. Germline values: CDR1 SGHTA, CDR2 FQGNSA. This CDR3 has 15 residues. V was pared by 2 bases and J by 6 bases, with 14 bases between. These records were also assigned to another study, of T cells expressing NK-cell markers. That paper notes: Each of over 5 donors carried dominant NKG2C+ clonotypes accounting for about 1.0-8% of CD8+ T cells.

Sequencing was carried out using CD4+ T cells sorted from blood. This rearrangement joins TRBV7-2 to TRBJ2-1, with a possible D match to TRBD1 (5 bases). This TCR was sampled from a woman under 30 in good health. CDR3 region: CASSLSRAVGNEQFF. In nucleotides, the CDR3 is TGTGCCAGCAGCTTAAGCAGGGCAGTTGGCAATGAGCAGTTCTTC.